This entry describes one TCR beta chain. The target of this receptor is not known. Base qualities are not provided; no much larger clone lies one nucleotide away. Library preparation used RACE. Sequencing took place on a NextSeq 500. During library preparation, unique molecular identifiers were attached to individual cDNA molecules so that TCRs could be counted in a quantitative, reproducible way. Both TCR alpha and TCR beta chains were sequenced from each blood RNA sample. In the original analysis: The median number of TCRs per sample was 90,000 to 100,000, ranging from about 20,000 to 690,600. The Decombinator software suite was used to annotate V, J and CDR3 in the TCR reads. For the PS versus PT1 abundance plots, all samples were subsampled to the same number of TCRs (28,000). Expanded TCRs were defined as absent before sensitization and observed at least eight times at the 2-week time point. The raw public reads went through TCRdb reprocessing: fastp at Q25, MiXCR clone calling, in-frame beta chains kept. One record per CDR3 amino acid sequence lists the most common genes and DNA. It is TCRdb's table, rather than the study itself, that gives the V and J calls and clone size. This sample holds about 180,000 distinct CDR3 sequences; 25% to 35% were observed only once. Clones ranked in the top ten supply roughly 3% of the sample.

This specimen comes from a study of human T cells and chemical hapten exposure (dated by TCRdb to the early 2020s). As for the study more broadly: For sensitization, 2% DPC in acetone was applied to a 2 cm by 2 cm area of upper inner arm skin. Throughout the roughly 26-week study period, patients were also given weekly therapeutic DPC doses on the scalp. Patch tests used Finn chambers with 0.01% DPC on the upper back, scored after 6 days by International Contact Dermatitis Research Group standards. Alopecia areata with under or over 50% scalp involvement, alopecia totalis and alopecia universalis were represented in the patient cohort, which was mostly female. Libraries were pooled for sequencing, and per-sample TCR yields varied mainly because of small differences in library volumes within the pool. In alopecia patients, the study followed how the peripheral blood TCR repertoire changed in vivo over primary and secondary sensitization to diphenylcyclopropenone (DPC), a hapten. Blood samples were taken from patients before sensitization (week 0) and then at 2, 6 and about 24 weeks after DPC sensitization. Under 30 alopecia patients gave blood for TCR sequencing at one to four time points (pre-sensitization, 2, 6 and 24 weeks).

Trimming costs V 7 bases and J 2 bases, and their ends lie 15 bases apart. The CDR3 starts with the cysteine, ends with the phenylalanine, and has 15 residues. CDR3 DNA only is kept here, 45 bases in frame from base 1. The germline V gene supplies CDR1 MNHEY and CDR2 SVGEGT. Read against the paper, the sample's time point label means: pre-sensitization, week 0. This sample's treatment or condition label indicates: therapeutic diphenylcyclopropenone sensitization with weekly scalp DPC. At every patch-test visit, the blood draw took place before the patch test was put on. Patients were eligible if aged 18 to 70, diagnosed with alopecia and judged suitable for DPC therapy, and pregnant patients were excluded. Total RNA was extracted from unfractionated whole blood that had been collected in Tempus Blood RNA tubes. Overall results and qualifications from the work: DPC sensitization did not change the number of TCRs with a frequency above 1 in 1000, and there was no evidence of changes in global repertoire structure. Patch test score was positively correlated with the number of PT1 expanded TCRs, with significance at thresholds 8, 16 and 32 but not at 4. After repeated subsampling, the strength of the expansion versus patch-test correlation and the threshold at which it became significant changed. Compared with pre-sensitization or healthy control sets, expanded TCRs formed significantly more large CDR3 similarity clusters, which is consistent with antigen-driven responses. Alopecia, a presumed autoimmune disease, was present in all patients, so the immune response of the patients might differ from that of healthy individuals.

The chain is made from TRBV6-2 or TRBV6-3 and TRBJ1-5; the D gene is perhaps TRBD1, from 5 matching bases. The material was whole blood, obtained in connection with sensitization to the hapten diphenylcyclopropenone (DPC). The clonotype comes from a woman aged 25 to 45 with alopecia areata. Some clones in this sample may be carry-over from other donors' samples. The nucleotides are TGTGCCAGCACCGACGAGGGAGGGGGCAATCAGCCCCAGCATTTT. This gives the protein CASTDEGGGNQPQHF.